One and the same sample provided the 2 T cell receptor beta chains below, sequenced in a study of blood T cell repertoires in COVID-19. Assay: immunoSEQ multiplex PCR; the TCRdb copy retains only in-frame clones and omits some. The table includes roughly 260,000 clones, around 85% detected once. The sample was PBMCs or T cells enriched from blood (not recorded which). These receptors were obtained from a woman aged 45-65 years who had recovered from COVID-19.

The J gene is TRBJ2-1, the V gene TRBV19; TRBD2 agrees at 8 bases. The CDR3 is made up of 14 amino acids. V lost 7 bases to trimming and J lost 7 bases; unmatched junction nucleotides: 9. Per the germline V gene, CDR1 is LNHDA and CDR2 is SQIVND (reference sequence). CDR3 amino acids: CASTPGLVLNEQFF. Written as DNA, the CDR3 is TGTGCCAGTACGCCGGGACTAGTTCTAAATGAGCAGTTCTTC. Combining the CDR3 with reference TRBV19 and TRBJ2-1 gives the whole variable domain DGGITQSPKYLFRKEGQNVTLSCEQNLNHDAMYWYRQDPGQGLRLIYYSQIVNDFQKGDIAEGYSVSREKKESFPLTVTSAQKNPTAFYLCASTPGLVLNEQFFGPGTRLTVL.

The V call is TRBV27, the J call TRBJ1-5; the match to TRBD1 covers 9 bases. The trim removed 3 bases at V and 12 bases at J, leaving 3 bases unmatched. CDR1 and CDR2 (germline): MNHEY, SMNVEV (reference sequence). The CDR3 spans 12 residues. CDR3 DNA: TGTGCCAGCAGTTTCGGACAGGGGCGCCAGCATTTT. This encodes CASSFGQGRQHF.